This entry lists 18 T cell receptor beta chains sequenced from one sample in a study of cytomegalovirus exposure and HLA in healthy donors. The PCR ran on 60 Vbeta and 13 Jbeta primers. The table came from immunoSEQ multiplex PCR; TCRdb's copy has only in-frame clones and leaves some out. The table includes some 90,000 clones, under 75% detected once. Source material: PBMCs. Receptor source: a man in his forties or fifties in good health and CMV-seronegative.

The chain uses TRBV4-1 and TRBJ1-2; D not certain. Trimming removed 0 bases from V and 0 bases from J, with 8 bases in between. The CDR3 is 15 amino acids. Germline CDR1 reads MGHRA; CDR2 reads YSYEKL. CDR3 DNA: TGCGCCAGCAGCCAAGACACCCAGGCTAACTATGGCTACACCTTC. Its protein is CASSQDTQANYGYTF.

The chain has TRBV2 and TRBJ2-1; 14 bases line up with TRBD2. The germline CDR1 and CDR2 sequences are SNHLY and FYNNEI. The CDR3 consists of 18 residues. Trimming at V came to 2 bases and at J to 8 bases, leaving 11 bases not matched to a gene. The DNA for the CDR3 is TGTGCCAGCAGTGAACGCACTACCGGGACTAGCGGGAGCGATGAGCAGTTCTTC. Its translation is CASSERTTGTSGSDEQFF.

Only a few counts were recorded for this clone. The chain is built from TRBV13 and TRBJ2-1; weak D call: TRBD2 (6 bases). Trimming cost V 6 bases and J 8 bases, with 14 bases left between them. The germline gives CDR1 PRHDT, CDR2 FYEKMQ (reference sequence). This CDR3 has 13 amino acids. CDR3 sequence (DNA): TGTGCCAGCAGATCCGCGGGGATCGATGAGCAGTTCTTC. It translates to CASRSAGIDEQFF.

This chain joins TRBV2 and TRBJ2-5, with D uncertain. The CDR3 sequence is 15 residues long. Deletions cut 0 bases from V and 5 bases from J, with 13 bases between. Germline CDR1 SNHLY, CDR2 FYNNEI. As DNA, the CDR3 is TGTGCCAGCAGTGAAGCGTCCCGTGGGCTTGAGACCCAGTACTTC. It translates to CASSEASRGLETQYF.

In this sample, this clone turned up a few times. The rearrangement links TRBV9 to TRBJ1-1, with TRBD1 identical over 8 bases. The germline CDR1 and CDR2 sequences are SGDLS and YYNGEE. The CDR3 spans 16 residues. Trimming at V came to 0 bases and at J to 2 bases, leaving 6 bases not matched to a gene. The CDR3 sequence: CASSVGMTGVNTEAFF. In DNA form, the CDR3 reads TGTGCCAGCAGCGTAGGAATGACAGGGGTCAACACTGAAGCTTTCTTT.

The genes are TRBV19 and TRBJ1-3; 11 bases are shared with TRBD1. V lost 10 bases and J lost 3; bases outside the gene matches: 11. CDR1 LNHDA and CDR2 SQIVND come from the germline V gene (reference sequence). The CDR3 covers 16 residues. The chain's CDR3 is CATQRRTGGSGNTIYF. The CDR3 nucleotides are TGTGCCACACAGCGGCGGACAGGGGGCAGTGGAAACACCATATATTTT.

This chain connects TRBV29-1 to TRBJ2-7, with 8 nucleotides matching TRBD1. This CDR3 contains 13 residues. Germline V gene sequence: CDR1 SQVTM, CDR2 ANQGSEA. The V gene end was trimmed by 6 bases and the J gene end by 3 bases; junction bases not matched to a gene: 7. Written as DNA, the CDR3 is TGCAGCGTCCCAGGACAGGGAGACTACGAGCAGTACTTC. It is translated as CSVPGQGDYEQYF.

The V call is TRBV6-5, the J call TRBJ2-7, with D possibly TRBD2 on 6 matching bases. The CDR3 covers 16 residues. Germline V gene sequence: CDR1 MNHEY, CDR2 SVGAGI. The V and J ends lost 3 bases and 0 bases respectively, with 15 bases between them. The CDR3 nucleotides read TGTGCCAGCAGTTATGGGGGAGGTGGAAGCTCCTACGAGCAGTACTTC. This gives the protein CASSYGGGGSSYEQYF.

The chain carries TRBV29-1 and TRBJ2-7, with 8 bases lining up with TRBD1. Germline CDR1 reads SQVTM; CDR2 reads ANQGSEA. This CDR3 has 15 amino acids. Trimming removed 1 base from V and 4 bases from J; junction bases left unmatched: 9. DNA of the CDR3: TGCAGCGTTGAAGCGGGGGCCAGGGGGCAATACGAGCAGTACTTC. Its protein product is CSVEAGARGQYEQYF.

The genes are TRBV5-1 and TRBJ2-5; 9 bases line up with TRBD1. The last part of the DNA fits TRBJ2-7 better; the J call may be wrong. Germline assignment: CDR1 SGHRS and CDR2 YFSETQ. The CDR3 extends over 18 amino acids. For the CDR3, the DNA is TGCGCCAGCAGCTTGGATGCACTGACCCGGGACAGGGACTACGAGCAGTACTTC. Translating gives CASSLDALTRDRDYEQYF.

The rearrangement links TRBV5-1 to TRBJ1-1; D is ambiguous. CDR3 length: 15 residues. V was pared by 0 bases and J by 2 bases, with 11 bases between. CDR1 and CDR2 (germline): SGHRS, YFSETQ. The CDR3 spells CASSLVSQANTEAFF. The CDR3 coding sequence is TGCGCCAGCAGCTTGGTTTCGCAGGCCAACACTGAAGCTTTCTTT.

The chain is built from TRBV10-2 and TRBJ1-5; D is unresolved. Per the germline V gene, CDR1 is WSHSY and CDR2 is SAAADI. The CDR3 runs to 15 residues. V was cut by 3 bases and J by 0 bases, with 9 bases left in between. Here the CDR3 DNA reads TGCGCCAGCAGTGAAATCTTAGTTAGCAATCAGCCCCAGCATTTT. This codes for CASSEILVSNQPQHF.

This clone was seen more than once but under ten times. The chain recombines TRBV29-1 with TRBJ2-4; D possibly corresponds to TRBD1 (5 bases). The V gene's germline CDR1 is SQVTM and CDR2 ANQGSEA. This CDR3 contains 13 residues. Trimming removed 1 base at V and 8 bases at J, with 12 bases between. The CDR3 sequence is CSVEGVQTDIQYF. CDR3 in DNA: TGCAGCGTTGAAGGGGTACAGACAGACATTCAGTACTTC.

The chain uses TRBV5-1 and TRBJ1-1; D possibly corresponds to TRBD1 (6 bases). CDR1 SGHRS and CDR2 YFSETQ come from the germline V gene. Trimming shortened V by 3 bases and J by 0 bases, and 9 bases separated the two germline ends. The CDR3 sequence is 14 residues long. The CDR3 reads CASSYGTMNTEAFF. The DNA of the CDR3 is TGCGCCAGCAGCTACGGGACAATGAACACTGAAGCTTTCTTT. Supplemented by reference TRBV5-1 and TRBJ1-1, the full variable domain reads KAGVTQTPRYLIKTRGQQVTLSCSPISGHRSVSWYQQTPGQGLQFLFEYFSETQRNKGNFPGRFSGRQFSNSRSEMNVSTLELGDSALYLCASSYGTMNTEAFFGQGTRLTVV.

This clone was seen a few times. This rearrangement joins TRBV7-9 to TRBJ1-3; D not certain. Per the germline V gene, CDR1 is SEHNR and CDR2 is FQNEAQ (reference sequence). Trimming stripped 3 bases from V and 2 bases from J, with 11 bases between. CDR3 length: 15 amino acids. CDR3 region: CASSFSGGTGNTIYF. In DNA, the CDR3 is TGTGCCAGCAGCTTTAGCGGAGGTACTGGAAACACCATATATTTT. Based on the CDR3 plus reference TRBV7-9 and TRBJ1-3, the full variable domain is DTGVSQNPRHKITKRGQNVTFRCDPISEHNRLYWYRQTLGQGPEFLTYFQNEAQLEKSRLLSDRFSAERPKGSFSTLEIQRTEQGDSAMYLCASSFSGGTGNTIYFGEGSWLTVV.

This chain joins TRBV5-1 and TRBJ2-3, with D possibly TRBD1 on 5 matching bases. This CDR3 has 14 amino acids. Trimming took off 4 bases at V and 5 bases at J, with 14 bases between the two ends. CDR1 and CDR2 (germline): SGHRS, YFSETQ. CDR3 in amino acids: CASSIRVLGDTQYF. The DNA of the CDR3 is TGCGCCAGCAGCATCAGGGTTTTGGGAGATACGCAGTATTTT.

This clone was observed a handful of times. This sequence joins TRBV18 and TRBJ2-7; a possible D gene is TRBD1 (5 bases). Between the trimmed V and J ends, which lost 5 bases and 3 bases, there was a span of 8 bases. CDR1 is KGHSH, CDR2 LQKENI, per germline. The CDR3 covers 12 residues. The CDR3 DNA sequence: TGTGCCAGCTCAGAACAGGACTACGAGCAGTACTTC. It specifies CASSEQDYEQYF.

In this sample, this clone turned up once. This chain connects TRBV19 to TRBJ2-7; the D gene is possibly TRBD1 (6 bases). The CDR3 sequence is 13 residues long. Trimming removed 9 bases at V and 3 bases at J, with 15 bases between. Per the germline V gene, CDR1 is LNHDA and CDR2 is SQIVND (reference sequence). The CDR3 sequence: CASGAGAVYEQYF. The CDR3 nucleotides read TGTGCCAGCGGGGCAGGGGCTGTCTACGAGCAGTACTTC.